This TCR beta chain originates from a study of identical twins. The ends lost 1 base at V and 6 bases at J; junction bases unmatched: 7. The CDR3 loop spans 16 amino acids. The V gene's germline CDR1 is LGHNA and CDR2 YNFKEQ. Each donor was a healthy Caucasian. One entry per CDR3 protein, called by TCRdb with MiXCR from the 5' RACE reads. The table shows more than 1.5 million distinct CDR3 sequences, with about 32% occurring only once. The TCR sequence derives from a newborn girl in good health. V and J are TRBV4-2 and TRBJ1-4; 8 bases line up with TRBD1. Specimen: cord blood. DNA for the CDR3: TGTGCCAGCAGCCAAGCCTACGGACAGGGCCATGAAAAACTGTTTTTT. Its protein product is CASSQAYGQGHEKLFF.